This passage covers 21 T cell receptor beta chains from one sample sequenced in a study of blood T cells in healthy people across ages. Next came a second PCR, run for 7 to 11 cycles, which used a sample-barcoded 5' primer along with a J-beta primer mix. TCRdb independently ran MiXCR on the 5' RACE reads; one entry per CDR3 protein. The data show 650,000 or so distinct CDR3 sequences, about 51% seen once. The sample taken for sequencing was blood. The receptors come from a woman aged 80 or over in good health.

This chain links TRBV7-2 with TRBJ1-5; tentatively, D is TRBD1 (6 bases). Germline CDR1 and CDR2: SGHTA and FQGNSA. The CDR3 has 15 residues. The V gene lost 3 bases and the J gene lost 7 bases, with 16 bases spanning the gap. The CDR3 bases are TGTGCCAGCAGCTTCCGGACAGTGGGAGGGCAGCCCCAGCATTTT. Encoded protein: CASSFRTVGGQPQHF.

The V gene is TRBV20-1, the J gene TRBJ1-6, with D perhaps TRBD1 (5 bases). The CDR3 extends over 15 amino acids. V was pared by 6 bases and J by 0 bases, with 12 bases between. Germline assignment: CDR1 DFQATT and CDR2 SNEGSKA (reference sequence). CDR3 nucleotide sequence: TGCAGTGCAAAGACAGAGAGCTCCTATAATTCACCCCTCCACTTT. As protein: CSAKTESSYNSPLHF.

CDR3 protein: CASTRGYSNEQFF. The CDR3 DNA reads as TGTGCCAGCACCAGGGGATACTCCAATGAGCAGTTCTTC. The chain has TRBV6-5 and TRBJ2-1; a weak D match, TRBD1 (6 bases). CDR1 is MNHEY and CDR2 is SVGAGI in the germline V gene. V dropped 7 bases and J dropped 6 bases, with 13 bases sitting between them. This CDR3 has 13 residues.

Ten or more counts support this clonotype. The V call is TRBV7-3, the J call TRBJ2-3; D remains unclear. V was cut by 1 base and J by 6 bases, with 5 bases left in between. This CDR3 region has 12 residues. Germline CDR1 reads SGHTA; CDR2 reads FQGTGA. The DNA for the CDR3 is TGTGCCAGCAGCTTAAATCGGGATACGCAGTATTTT. Protein: CASSLNRDTQYF.

This clonotype was detected ten times or more. The chain has TRBV20-1 and TRBJ2-3, with TRBD2 matching over 10 bases. Losses at the gene ends were 5 bases for V and 2 bases for J; bases not matched to a gene: 7. The germline CDR1 and CDR2 sequences are DFQATT and SNEGSKA (reference sequence). There are 15 residues in the CDR3. The CDR3 DNA sequence: TGCAGTGCTTCCCCGACTAGCGGGTACACAGATACGCAGTATTTT. Protein product: CSASPTSGYTDTQYF.

The J gene is TRBJ1-1, the V gene TRBV29-1; perhaps TRBD1 as D (5 bases). CDR3 length: 15 amino acids. Trimming took 4 bases from V and 2 from J, leaving 17 bases between them. Germline CDR1 is SQVTM and CDR2 is ANQGSEA. The CDR3 nucleotides read TGCAGCGTTGTGCGGGGGGGGACGGCCAACACTGAAGCTTTCTTT. As protein: CSVVRGGTANTEAFF.

This clonotype was found a few times. This may come from a read error, since a much larger clone is one base off. This chain joins TRBV10-2 and TRBJ2-5; the match to TRBD2 covers 8 bases. The CDR3 length is 14 residues. CDR1 and CDR2 from the germline V gene are WSHSY and SAAADI. The V segment lost 4 bases and the J segment 4 bases; nucleotides outside the gene matches: 5. CDR3 residues: CASSAGTSTETQYF. DNA of the CDR3: TGCGCCAGCAGTGCCGGGACTAGTACAGAGACCCAGTACTTC.

Worth noting for this clonotype: One end of the junction does not line up with germline, which may come from a read error. This chain links TRBV7-3 with TRBJ1-1; no clear D gene. CDR1 is SGHTA, CDR2 FQGTGA, per germline. The CDR3 is 16 residues long. The CDR3 here is CASSLSRMGPNTDAFF. Here the CDR3 DNA reads TGTGCCAGCAGCCTATCACGCATGGGCCCGAACACTGATGCTTTCTTT.

The chain carries TRBV29-1 and TRBJ2-3; 7 nucleotides agree with TRBD1. This CDR3 comprises 17 residues. Losses at the gene ends were 3 bases for V and 3 bases for J; bases not matched to a gene: 15. Germline-derived CDR1 and CDR2 are SQVTM and ANQGSEA. CDR3 residues: CSVESTSGQSITDTQYF. CDR3 DNA: TGCAGCGTTGAGTCGACCTCGGGACAGTCTATTACAGATACGCAGTATTTT.

The J gene is TRBJ2-5, the V gene TRBV4-2; D unclear. CDR3 length: 14 residues. V dropped 0 bases and J dropped 5 bases, with 10 bases sitting between them. Germline CDR1 reads LGHNA; CDR2 reads YNFKEQ. The DNA for the CDR3 is TGTGCCAGCAGCCAAGATCAGCGAGCTGAGACCCAGTACTTC. It codes for CASSQDQRAETQYF.

This clonotype appeared many times. The rearrangement joins TRBV28 to TRBJ1-2; 8 bases fit TRBD1. Per germline, CDR1 MDHEN and CDR2 SYDVKM. After removal of 9 bases from V and 3 bases from J, the junction contained 3 bases not matched to a gene. The CDR3 runs to 12 residues. The chain's CDR3 is CASSDRDYGYTF. CDR3 DNA: TGTGCCAGTTCGGACAGGGACTATGGCTACACCTTC.

The sample holds a few counts of this clonotype. This chain connects TRBV7-3 to TRBJ2-6; no clear D. The CDR3 consists of 16 residues. Germline V lookup: CDR1 SGHTA, CDR2 FQGTGA. The V gene lost 2 bases and the J gene lost 0 bases, with 8 bases spanning the gap. The CDR3: CASSLWDASGANVLTF. The CDR3 nucleotides are TGTGCCAGCAGCTTATGGGATGCCTCTGGGGCCAACGTCCTGACTTTC.

This chain connects TRBV3-1 to TRBJ2-1; TRBD2 matches at 12 bases. The CDR3 totals 19 residues. Trimming at V came to 4 bases and at J to 3 bases, leaving 13 bases not matched to a gene. The germline V gene encodes CDR1 LGHDT and CDR2 YNNKEL (reference sequence). The CDR3, as DNA: TGTGCCAGCAGCCCAGACCAACCGGGACTAGCGGGCCTCTACAATGAGCAGTTCTTC. Translating gives CASSPDQPGLAGLYNEQFF.

This clonotype was seen at least ten times. The chain combines TRBV29-1 with TRBJ2-3; no firm D call. The CDR3 runs 14 residues. V was cut by 7 bases and J by 1 base, with 15 bases left in between. Looked up from germline, CDR1 is SQVTM and CDR2 is ANQGSEA. CDR3 amino acids: CSAESSRGTDTQYF. In nucleotides, the CDR3 is TGCAGCGCAGAGTCTTCCCGGGGCACAGATACGCAGTATTTT.

The gene calls are TRBV11-2 and TRBJ2-7; either TRBD1 or TRBD2 may fit D (7 bases each). The germline V gene has CDR1 SGHAT and CDR2 FQNNGV. V was clipped by 3 bases and J by 2 bases, with 17 bases between them. The CDR3 is made up of 16 amino acids. The CDR3 nucleotides are TGTGCCAGCAGCTTTACCGAGACAGGGAGGGCCTACGAGCAGTACTTC. Residues: CASSFTETGRAYEQYF.

Points on this clonotype: A much larger clone differs from this one at a single base, so this may be a read error. The V call is TRBV7-8, the J call TRBJ2-5; D remains ambiguous. Germline lookup yields CDR1 SGHVS and CDR2 FQNEAQ. This CDR3 is 13 amino acids long. The CDR3 DNA follows: TGTGCCAGCAGCCTAGGTGTTGTGAAGACCCTGTACTTC. The encoded protein is CASSLGVVKTLYF.

This clonotype occurred many times. The J gene is TRBJ2-1, the V gene TRBV7-6, with 8 bases that match TRBD2. With V trimmed by 6 bases and J by 3 bases, 10 bases remained unmatched. Per the germline V gene, CDR1 is SGHVS and CDR2 is FNYEAQ. The CDR3 has 16 residues. The CDR3 coding sequence is TGTGCCAGCAGTCATGGGCGGGGGGTTAACTACAATGAGCAGTTCTTC. It is translated as CASSHGRGVNYNEQFF. Drawing the rest from reference TRBV7-6 and TRBJ2-1, the complete variable domain is GAGVSQSPRYKVTKRGQDVALRCDPISGHVSLYWYRQALGQGPEFLTYFNYEAQQDKSGLPNDRFSAERPEGSISTLTIQRTEQRDSAMYRCASSHGRGVNYNEQFFGPGTRLTVL.

In its sample, this clonotype was seen a few times. The CDR3 DNA is TGTGCCAGCAGCTCAGGGGGTAAAGCTTTCTTT. Translating gives CASSSGGKAFF. The chain couples TRBV12-3 or TRBV12-4 to TRBJ1-1; 7 bases fit TRBD1. Trimming at V came to 6 bases and at J to 9 bases, leaving 4 bases not matched to a gene. The CDR3 is made up of 11 amino acids.

This clonotype was detected many times. The chain links TRBV6-6 to TRBJ2-3, with 10 nucleotides matching TRBD1. Losses at the gene ends were 2 bases for V and 9 bases for J; bases not matched to a gene: 11. Germline V lookup: CDR1 MNHNY, CDR2 SVGAGI (reference sequence). The CDR3 is made up of 16 amino acids. As DNA, the CDR3 is TGTGCCAGCAGTTACGGTCTGGACAGGGGGTTTGGCACGCAGTATTTT. As protein: CASSYGLDRGFGTQYF.

V gene TRBV29-1 combines with J gene TRBJ2-5; D possibly corresponds to TRBD2 (6 bases). The V end was cut by 6 bases, the J end by 1 base, with 18 bases between. Germline loops: CDR1 SQVTM, CDR2 ANQGSEA. CDR3 size: 15 residues. DNA of the CDR3: TGCAGCGTGGGTGGGCCCGGGAGCAGCCAAGAGACCCAGTACTTC. Translation gives CSVGGPGSSQETQYF.

This clonotype has a count of ten or more. The V call is TRBV7-9, the J call TRBJ2-5; 11 positions match TRBD1. J lost 5 bases, V lost 3 bases, and 8 bases had no gene match. The germline V gene encodes CDR1 SEHNR and CDR2 FQNEAQ (reference sequence). This CDR3 is built from 16 residues. CDR3 loop: CASSLDRGLRQETQYF. CDR3 coding DNA: TGTGCCAGCAGCTTGGACAGGGGGCTAAGGCAGGAGACCCAGTACTTC.